This T cell receptor beta chain is from a study of CD8+ T cells in alopecia areata. Study results and caveats: Higher clonality and more expanded CD8+ clones appeared in lesional than normal scalp. Sequencing of scalp samples also captures resident alphabeta T cells of normal skin. Compared with mice, patients displayed less clear TCR sharing, possibly for HLA-related reasons.

cDNA serving as the sequencing template came from extracted, reverse transcribed RNA. Assay used: immunoSEQ multiplex PCR; TCRdb lists only in-frame clones, some missing. The sample includes about 69,000 clones, roughly three fifths of them seen just once. This clone is categorized as medium-sized. What it binds is unknown. The CDR3 spans 16 residues. V trimming: 2 bases; J trimming: 2 bases; junction bases outside the gene matches: 8. The germline V gene has CDR1 SGDLS and CDR2 YYNGEE. This specimen was CD8+ T cells sorted from blood, taken at week 0. The sequence derives from a human donor with alopecia areata. The chain employs TRBV9 and TRBJ2-7, with TRBD2 matching 9 bases. This CDR3 reads CASSVREGTATYEQYF. The CDR3 DNA sequence: TGTGCCAGCAGCGTGCGGGAGGGGACTGCAACCTACGAGCAGTACTTC.